One sample yielded the 12 T cell receptor beta chains listed below, sequenced in a study of blood T cell repertoires in COVID-19. TCRdb keeps only in-frame clones here, not all; method: immunoSEQ multiplex PCR. The data contain 130,000 to 150,000 clones, 84% of them singletons. Material for sequencing was peripheral blood. These receptors were collected from a man aged 60 to 69 with active or convalescent COVID-19.

This sequence joins TRBV6-5 and TRBJ1-1, with a possible D match to TRBD1 (6 bases). CDR1 MNHEY and CDR2 SVGAGI come from the germline V gene. This CDR3 has 13 amino acids. Trimming left V 5 bases short and J 2 bases short, with 9 bases between. The CDR3 here is CASSLQGNTEAFF. In DNA form, the CDR3 reads TGTGCCAGCAGTCTACAGGGAAACACTGAAGCTTTCTTT.

The chain links TRBV24-1 to TRBJ2-3; 8 positions agree with TRBD1. The CDR3 is 16 residues long. Germline-derived CDR1 and CDR2 are KGHDR and SFDVKD. Trimming at V came to 4 bases and at J to 6 bases, leaving 11 bases not matched to a gene. The CDR3 DNA sequence: TGTGCCACCAGTGACCGAAGGACAGGGCCACCCGATACGCAGTATTTT. This codes for CATSDRRTGPPDTQYF.

This sequence joins TRBV11-3 and TRBJ2-7; D possibly corresponds to TRBD1 (6 bases). V lost 6 bases and J 6 bases, leaving 15 bases between the germline ends. Looked up from germline, CDR1 is SGHNT and CDR2 is YENEEA. The CDR3 contains 13 residues. The CDR3 DNA reads TGTGCCAGCAGAGGTCAGGGGAGTGGCGAGCAGTACGTC. This gives the protein CASRGQGSGEQYV.

Worth noting for this clone: The junction and the germline gene differ at one end; a read error may be behind it. The chain couples TRBV18 to TRBJ2-7; the D gene is possibly TRBD1 (6 bases). CDR3 length equals 12 residues. From germline, CDR1 is KGHSH and CDR2 LQKENI. DNA for the CDR3: TGTGCCACCTCACGGGACACCCAACAATTCTACTTC. It is translated as CATSRDTQQFYF.

For the CDR3, the DNA is TGTGCCAGCAGCCCCCGCAGGGGTTTTTCCTACGAGCAGTACTTC. Protein: CASSPRRGFSYEQYF. The chain recombines TRBV7-8 with TRBJ2-7, with a possible D match to TRBD1 (6 bases). CDR3 length: 15 residues. From germline, CDR1 is SGHVS and CDR2 FQNEAQ. The germline V and J ends were trimmed by 5 bases and 1 base, with 15 bases remaining between them.

The chain recombines TRBV15 with TRBJ1-2; 7 positions match TRBD1. J lost 0 bases, V lost 0 bases, and 10 bases had no gene match. The CDR3 spans 18 residues. Per germline, CDR1 LNHNV and CDR2 YYDKDF (reference sequence). The CDR3 DNA reads TGTGCCACCAGCAGAGATGGGGACAGCAAGATAGCTAACTATGGCTACACCTTC. Residues: CATSRDGDSKIANYGYTF.

This rearrangement joins TRBV23-1 to TRBJ2-4; D possibly corresponds to TRBD1 (6 bases). TRBV23-1 is given ORF status, its function remaining uncertain. This CDR3 is 14 amino acids long. Trimming stripped 7 bases from V and 4 bases from J, with 14 bases between. CDR3 in amino acids: CASKRGTQKNIQYF. The DNA of the CDR3 is TGCGCCAGCAAACGAGGGACACAAAAAAACATTCAGTACTTC.

This chain links TRBV5-4 with TRBJ2-6; a weak D match, TRBD2 (6 bases). In germline, CDR1 is SGHNT, CDR2 YYREEE (reference sequence). The CDR3 loop spans 16 amino acids. V lost 1 base and J 2 bases, leaving 10 bases between the germline ends. CDR3 nucleotides: TGTGCCAGCAGCTTGACAGCGGGTGCTGGGGCCAACGTCCTGACTTTC. It codes for CASSLTAGAGANVLTF.

The chain combines TRBV5-1 with TRBJ2-3; TRBD1 matches 9 bases. CDR1 SGHRS and CDR2 YFSETQ come from the germline V gene. V lost 3 bases and J lost 5; bases outside the gene matches: 4. The CDR3 extends over 14 amino acids. CDR3 DNA sequence: TGCGCCAGCAGCTCGACAGGGGGGGTAGATACGCAGTATTTT. Translating it yields CASSSTGGVDTQYF. Supplemented by reference TRBV5-1 and TRBJ2-3, the full variable domain reads KAGVTQTPRYLIKTRGQQVTLSCSPISGHRSVSWYQQTPGQGLQFLFEYFSETQRNKGNFPGRFSGRQFSNSRSEMNVSTLELGDSALYLCASSSTGGVDTQYFGPGTRLTVL.

The gene calls are TRBV14 and TRBJ2-1, with D maybe TRBD2 (7 bases). From germline, CDR1 is SGHDN and CDR2 FVKESK. The germline V and J ends were trimmed by 1 base and 3 bases, with 10 bases remaining between them. This CDR3 has 15 amino acids. CDR3 DNA: TGTGCCAGCAGCCAAGGCGGGGGCGTCTACAATGAGCAGTTCTTC. Translating it yields CASSQGGGVYNEQFF.

The chain combines TRBV19 with TRBJ1-2; D uncertain. Germline lookup yields CDR1 LNHDA and CDR2 SQIVND (reference sequence). Trimming took off 4 bases at V and 3 bases at J, with 15 bases between the two ends. The CDR3 sequence is 15 residues long. DNA of the CDR3: TGTGCCAGTAGTACCGCGGGAATACAGTACTATGGCTACACCTTC. This codes for CASSTAGIQYYGYTF. The full variable domain, in which reference TRBV19 and TRBJ1-2 provide the parts outside the CDR3, is DGGITQSPKYLFRKEGQNVTLSCEQNLNHDAMYWYRQDPGQGLRLIYYSQIVNDFQKGDIAEGYSVSREKKESFPLTVTSAQKNPTAFYLCASSTAGIQYYGYTFGSGTRLTVV.

The chain is built from TRBV5-1 and TRBJ1-4; D is ambiguous. Germline V gene lookup returns CDR1 SGHRS and CDR2 YFSETQ. The CDR3 runs 14 residues. V lost 4 bases and J 7 bases, leaving 14 bases between the germline ends. The CDR3 loop reads CASSPGYVGEKLFF. CDR3 sequence (DNA): TGCGCCAGCAGCCCAGGTTATGTTGGTGAAAAACTGTTTTTT.